The 12 T cell receptor beta chains below all came from one sample that was sequenced in a study of blood T cell repertoires in COVID-19 (dated by TCRdb to 2018 to 2021). Library prep was done by the immunoSEQ multiplex PCR assay. The immuneACCESS repertoire file appears here via TCRdb, limited to in-frame rearrangements. These files lack a portion of the clones; in checked studies, under half of the deficit traces to unresolved V genes, and the cause of the others is not known. The sample table shows roughly 390,000 clones, and 85% are seen once. More than 3% of the sample belongs to the ten largest clones. Sequencing was performed on peripheral blood. These receptors were obtained from a woman aged 18-29 years with acute or convalescent COVID-19.

The chain combines TRBV19 with TRBJ2-6; tentative D call: TRBD2 (6 bases). Germline CDR1 reads LNHDA; CDR2 reads SQIVND (reference sequence). V lost 3 bases, J lost 0 bases, and 15 bases lay in between. This CDR3 comprises 18 residues. Here the CDR3 reads CASSIEMDYYSGANVLTF. CDR3 DNA sequence: TGTGCCAGTAGTATTGAGATGGACTACTACTCTGGGGCCAACGTCCTGACTTTC.

This clone was recorded once. The rearrangement joins TRBV5-5 to TRBJ1-2, with D hard to call. Germline CDR1 reads SGHKS; CDR2 reads YYEKEE (reference sequence). Trimming left V 0 bases short and J 4 bases short, with 13 bases between. This CDR3 is built from 15 residues. The DNA for the CDR3 is TGTGCCAGCAGCTTGGCCTCAACAAACCTCTATGGCTACACCTTC. It yields the protein CASSLASTNLYGYTF.

CDR3 sequence reads: CASTFRGQHFWRGPQAFF. The CDR3 coding sequence is TGTGCCAGCACCTTCAGGGGCCAACACTTCTGGAGAGGACCTCAAGCTTTCTTT. The chain combines TRBV7-9 with TRBJ1-1; possible D gene TRBD1, 6 bases. Trimming took off 7 bases at V and 9 bases at J, with 33 bases between the two ends. The CDR3 loop spans 18 amino acids. The V gene's germline CDR1 is SEHNR and CDR2 FQNEAQ (reference sequence).

The chain combines TRBV3-1 (or the pseudogene TRBV3-2) with TRBJ2-2; D possibly corresponds to TRBD2 (7 bases). V lost 4 bases, J lost 6 bases, and 21 bases lay in between. CDR3 length: 17 amino acids. Germline V gives CDR1 LGHDT, CDR2 YNNKEL (reference sequence). The CDR3 sequence is CASSPRGGGEFPGELFF. Written as DNA, the CDR3 is TGTGCCAGCAGCCCTAGAGGCGGGGGCGAATTCCCCGGGGAGCTGTTTTTT.

V usage is TRBV7-9 and J usage is TRBJ1-5, with D perhaps matching TRBD1 (6 bases). This CDR3 region has 16 residues. The V end was cut by 5 bases, the J end by 2 bases, with 16 bases between. The germline V gene has CDR1 SEHNR and CDR2 FQNEAQ (reference sequence). The CDR3 DNA reads TGTGCCAGCAGCCAGGATCAGGGGAAGGGCAATCAGCCCCAGCATTTT. This codes for CASSQDQGKGNQPQHF.

The V and J genes are TRBV5-1 and TRBJ1-1, with D possibly being TRBD1 (5 bases). The germline CDR1 and CDR2 sequences are SGHRS and YFSETQ. Deletions cut 5 bases from V and 11 bases from J, with 19 bases between. The CDR3 runs to 13 residues. The CDR3 here is CASSSSQGDGAFF. CDR3 bases: TGCGCCAGCAGTTCCTCCCAAGGGGATGGCGCTTTCTTT.

The chain uses TRBV15 and TRBJ2-2, with a tentative D call TRBD2 (6 bases). The CDR3 contains 13 residues. V was trimmed by 5 bases and J by 4 bases, leaving 8 bases between them. Germline assignment: CDR1 LNHNV and CDR2 YYDKDF (reference sequence). The CDR3 reads CATSLAITGELFF. CDR3 nucleotides: TGTGCCACCAGCCTAGCGATCACCGGGGAGCTGTTTTTT.

V usage is TRBV10-2 and J usage is TRBJ1-6, with 9 bases aligning to TRBD1. CDR1 is WSHSY and CDR2 is SAAADI in the germline V gene. V lost 6 bases and J lost 7; bases outside the gene matches: 4. The CDR3 covers 14 residues. This CDR3 is CASRSGQGNSPLHF. The CDR3 DNA sequence: TGCGCCAGCAGATCGGGACAGGGCAATTCACCCCTCCACTTT.

The chain is built from TRBV13 and TRBJ1-3, with D possibly matching TRBD1 (5 bases). The CDR3 covers 13 residues. The V end was cut by 5 bases, the J end by 0 bases, with 5 bases between. CDR1 and CDR2 from the germline V gene are PRHDT and FYEKMQ (reference sequence). This CDR3 is CASSDSSGNTIYF. The CDR3 DNA sequence: TGTGCCAGCAGCGACAGCTCTGGAAACACCATATATTTT.

The chain combines TRBV5-1 with TRBJ2-5; D uncertain. Per germline, CDR1 SGHRS and CDR2 YFSETQ. Trimming left V 2 bases short and J 2 bases short, with 4 bases between. The CDR3 has 12 residues. The CDR3 here is CASSLEQETQYF. CDR3 nucleotides: TGCGCCAGCAGCTTAGAGCAAGAGACCCAGTACTTC.

The chain recombines TRBV9 with TRBJ2-1; a possible D gene is TRBD2 (5 bases). Trimming removed 0 bases at V and 3 bases at J, with 7 bases between. The CDR3 totals 14 residues. Germline values: CDR1 SGDLS, CDR2 YYNGEE. CDR3 sequence reads: CASSVVGDYNEQFF. Here the CDR3 DNA reads TGTGCCAGCAGCGTAGTCGGGGACTACAATGAGCAGTTCTTC.

V gene TRBV9 combines with J gene TRBJ1-2, with D uncertain. V shed 0 bases and J shed 3 bases, with 12 bases lying between them. The CDR3 sequence is 15 residues long. The germline V gene has CDR1 SGDLS and CDR2 YYNGEE. This CDR3 is CASSVVGGKDYGYTF. For the CDR3, the DNA is TGTGCCAGCAGCGTAGTCGGAGGGAAAGACTATGGCTACACCTTC.